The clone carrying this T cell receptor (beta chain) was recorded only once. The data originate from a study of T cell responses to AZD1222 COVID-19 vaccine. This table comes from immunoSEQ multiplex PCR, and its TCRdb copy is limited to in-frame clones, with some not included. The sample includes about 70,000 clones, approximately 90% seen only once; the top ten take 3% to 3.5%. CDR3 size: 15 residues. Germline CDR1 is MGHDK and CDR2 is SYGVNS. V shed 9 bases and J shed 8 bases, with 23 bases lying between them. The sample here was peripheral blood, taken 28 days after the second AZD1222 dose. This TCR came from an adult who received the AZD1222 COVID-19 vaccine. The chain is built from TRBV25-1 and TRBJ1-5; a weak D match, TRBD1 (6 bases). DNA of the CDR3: TGTGCCAGATACCCCGGGACACATTCCCCCAAGCCCCAGCATTTT. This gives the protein CARYPGTHSPKPQHF. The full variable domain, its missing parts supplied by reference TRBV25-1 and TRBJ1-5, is EADIYQTPRYLVIGTGKKITLECSQTMGHDKMYWYQQDPGMELHLIHYSYGVNSTEKGDLSSESTVSRIRTEHFPLTLESARPSHTSQYLCARYPGTHSPKPQHFGDGTRLSIL.